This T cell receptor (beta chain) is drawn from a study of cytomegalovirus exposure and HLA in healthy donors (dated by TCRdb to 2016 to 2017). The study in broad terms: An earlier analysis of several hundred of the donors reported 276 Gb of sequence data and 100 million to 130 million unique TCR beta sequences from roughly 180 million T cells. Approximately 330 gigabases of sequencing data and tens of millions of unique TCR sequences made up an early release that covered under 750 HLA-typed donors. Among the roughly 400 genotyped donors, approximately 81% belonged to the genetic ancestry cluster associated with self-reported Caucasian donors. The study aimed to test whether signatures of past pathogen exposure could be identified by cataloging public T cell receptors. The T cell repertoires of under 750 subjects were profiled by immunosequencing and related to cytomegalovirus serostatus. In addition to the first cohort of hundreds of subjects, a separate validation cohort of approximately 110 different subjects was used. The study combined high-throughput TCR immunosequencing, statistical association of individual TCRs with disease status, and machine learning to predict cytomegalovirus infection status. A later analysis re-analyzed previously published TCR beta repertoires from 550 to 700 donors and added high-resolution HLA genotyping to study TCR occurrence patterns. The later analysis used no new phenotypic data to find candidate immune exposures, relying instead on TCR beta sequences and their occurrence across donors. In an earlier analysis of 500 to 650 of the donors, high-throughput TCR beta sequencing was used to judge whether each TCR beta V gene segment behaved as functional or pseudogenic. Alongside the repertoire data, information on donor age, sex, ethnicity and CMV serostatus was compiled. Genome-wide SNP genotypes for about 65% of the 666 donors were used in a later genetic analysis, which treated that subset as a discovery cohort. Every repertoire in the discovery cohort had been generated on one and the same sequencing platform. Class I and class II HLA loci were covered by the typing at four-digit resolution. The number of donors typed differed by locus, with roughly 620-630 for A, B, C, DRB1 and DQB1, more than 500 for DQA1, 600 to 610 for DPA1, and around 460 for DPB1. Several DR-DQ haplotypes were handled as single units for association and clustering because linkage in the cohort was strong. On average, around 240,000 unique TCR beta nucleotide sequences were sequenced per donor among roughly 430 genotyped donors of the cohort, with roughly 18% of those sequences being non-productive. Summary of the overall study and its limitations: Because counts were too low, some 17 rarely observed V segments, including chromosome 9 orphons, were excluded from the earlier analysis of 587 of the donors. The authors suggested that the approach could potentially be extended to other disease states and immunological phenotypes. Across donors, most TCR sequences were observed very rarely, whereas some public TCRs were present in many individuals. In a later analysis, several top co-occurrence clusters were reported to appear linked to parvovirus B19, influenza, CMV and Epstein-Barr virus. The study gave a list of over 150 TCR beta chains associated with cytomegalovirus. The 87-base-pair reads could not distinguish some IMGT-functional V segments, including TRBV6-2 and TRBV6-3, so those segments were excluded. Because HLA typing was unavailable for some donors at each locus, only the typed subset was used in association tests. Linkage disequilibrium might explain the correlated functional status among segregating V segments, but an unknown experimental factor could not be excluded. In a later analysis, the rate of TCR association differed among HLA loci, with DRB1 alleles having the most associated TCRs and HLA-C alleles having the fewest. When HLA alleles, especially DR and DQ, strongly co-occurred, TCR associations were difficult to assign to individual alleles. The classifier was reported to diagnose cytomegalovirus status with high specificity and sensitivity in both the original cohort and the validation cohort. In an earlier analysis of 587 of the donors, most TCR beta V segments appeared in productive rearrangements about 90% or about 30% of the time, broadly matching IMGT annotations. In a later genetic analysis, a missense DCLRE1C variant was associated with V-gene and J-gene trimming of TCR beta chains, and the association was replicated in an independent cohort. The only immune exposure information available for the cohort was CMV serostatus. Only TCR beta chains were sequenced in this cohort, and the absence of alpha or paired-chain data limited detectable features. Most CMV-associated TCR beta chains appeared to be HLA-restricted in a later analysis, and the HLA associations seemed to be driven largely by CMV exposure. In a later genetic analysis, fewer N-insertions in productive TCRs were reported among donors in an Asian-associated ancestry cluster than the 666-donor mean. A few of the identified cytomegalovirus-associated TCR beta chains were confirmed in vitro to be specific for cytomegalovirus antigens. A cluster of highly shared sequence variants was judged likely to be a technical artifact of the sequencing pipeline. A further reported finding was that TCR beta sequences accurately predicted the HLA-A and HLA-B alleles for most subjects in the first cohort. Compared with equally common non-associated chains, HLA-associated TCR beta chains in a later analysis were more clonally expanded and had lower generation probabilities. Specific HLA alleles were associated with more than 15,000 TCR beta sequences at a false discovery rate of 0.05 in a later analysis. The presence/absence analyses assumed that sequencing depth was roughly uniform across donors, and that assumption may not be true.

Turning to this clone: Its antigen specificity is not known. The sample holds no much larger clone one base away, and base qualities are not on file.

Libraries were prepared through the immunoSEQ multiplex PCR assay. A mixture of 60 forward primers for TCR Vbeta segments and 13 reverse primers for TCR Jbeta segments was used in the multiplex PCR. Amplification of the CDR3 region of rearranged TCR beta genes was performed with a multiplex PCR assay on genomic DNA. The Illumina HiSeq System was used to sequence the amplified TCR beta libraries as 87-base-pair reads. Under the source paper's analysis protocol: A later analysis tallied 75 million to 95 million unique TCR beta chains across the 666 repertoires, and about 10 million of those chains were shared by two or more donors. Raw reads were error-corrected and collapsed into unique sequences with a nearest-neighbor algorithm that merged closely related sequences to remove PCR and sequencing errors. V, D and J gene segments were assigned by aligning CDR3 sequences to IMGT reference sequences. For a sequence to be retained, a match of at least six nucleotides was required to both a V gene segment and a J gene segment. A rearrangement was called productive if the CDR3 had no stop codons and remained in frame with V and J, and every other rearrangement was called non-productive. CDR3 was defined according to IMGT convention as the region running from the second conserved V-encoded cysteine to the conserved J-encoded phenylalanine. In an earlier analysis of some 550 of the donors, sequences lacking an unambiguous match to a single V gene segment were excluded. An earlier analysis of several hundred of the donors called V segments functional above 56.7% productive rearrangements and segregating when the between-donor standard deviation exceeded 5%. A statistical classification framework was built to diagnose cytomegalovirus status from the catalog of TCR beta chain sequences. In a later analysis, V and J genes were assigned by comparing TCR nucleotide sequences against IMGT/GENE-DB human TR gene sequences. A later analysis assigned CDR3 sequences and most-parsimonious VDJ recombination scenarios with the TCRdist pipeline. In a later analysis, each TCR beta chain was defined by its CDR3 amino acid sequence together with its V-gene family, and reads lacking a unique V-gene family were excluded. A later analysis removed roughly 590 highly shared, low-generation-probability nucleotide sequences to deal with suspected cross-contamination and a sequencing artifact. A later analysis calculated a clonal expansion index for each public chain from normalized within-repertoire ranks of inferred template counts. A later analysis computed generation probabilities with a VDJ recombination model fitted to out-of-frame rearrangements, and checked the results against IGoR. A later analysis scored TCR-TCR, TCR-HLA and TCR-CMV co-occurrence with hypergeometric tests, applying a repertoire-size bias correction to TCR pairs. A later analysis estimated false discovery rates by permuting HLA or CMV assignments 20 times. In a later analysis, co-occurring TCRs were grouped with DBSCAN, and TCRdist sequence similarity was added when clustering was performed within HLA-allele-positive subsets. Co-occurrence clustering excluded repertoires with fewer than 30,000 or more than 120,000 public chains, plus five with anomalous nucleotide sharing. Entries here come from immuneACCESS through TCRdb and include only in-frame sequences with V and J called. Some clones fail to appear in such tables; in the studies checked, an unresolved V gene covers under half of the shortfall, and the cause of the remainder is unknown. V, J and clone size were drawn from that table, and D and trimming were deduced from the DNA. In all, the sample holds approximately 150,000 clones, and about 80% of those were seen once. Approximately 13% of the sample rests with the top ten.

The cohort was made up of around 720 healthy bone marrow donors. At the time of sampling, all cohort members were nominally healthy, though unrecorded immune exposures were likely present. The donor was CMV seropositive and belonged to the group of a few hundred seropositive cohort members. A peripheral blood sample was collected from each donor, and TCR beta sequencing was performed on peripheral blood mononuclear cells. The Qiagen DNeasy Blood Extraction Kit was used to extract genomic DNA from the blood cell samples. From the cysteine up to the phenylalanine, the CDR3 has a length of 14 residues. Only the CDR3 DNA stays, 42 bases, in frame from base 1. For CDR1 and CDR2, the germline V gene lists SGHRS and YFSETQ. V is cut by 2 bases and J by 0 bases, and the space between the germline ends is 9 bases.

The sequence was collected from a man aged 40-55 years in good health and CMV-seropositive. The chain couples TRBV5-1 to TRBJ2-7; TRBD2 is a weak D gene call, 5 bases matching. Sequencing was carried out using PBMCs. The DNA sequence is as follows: TGCGCCAGCAGCTTAAAGACTACCTCCTACGAGCAGTACTTC. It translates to CASSLKTTSYEQYF.